This TCR beta chain was obtained from a study of blood T cell repertoires in COVID-19. For the study at large: Spain, Italy and the United States supplied samples that represented acute and convalescent COVID-19. PBMCs, B-cell-depleted T cells, or T cells were the source of the cDNA or gDNA that made up the material.

This clone was picked up one time. In the original processing: Estimates of nucleated cell counts were drawn from the amplification of reference gene primers. The method was immunoSEQ multiplex PCR; TCRdb's version includes in-frame clones alone and lacks a portion of them. V, J and clone size are taken as reported in that table, and D and trimming were inferred from the DNA itself. The sample holds 190,000 or so clones, around nine tenths seen once. Germline lookup yields CDR1 ENHRY and CDR2 SYGVKD. There are 17 residues in the CDR3. The V segment lost 3 bases and the J segment 0 bases; nucleotides outside the gene matches: 9.

The chain is built from TRBV10-3 and TRBJ1-2; 8 nucleotides align to TRBD1. The receptor was derived from a woman under 30 who had recovered from COVID-19. Material: peripheral blood. CDR3 DNA sequence: TGTGCCATCAGTGACTGGGACAGGCCCCAGACTAACTATGGCTACACCTTC. Its protein product is CAISDWDRPQTNYGYTF.